This T cell receptor (beta chain) is drawn from a study of neurological immune-mediated disorders. The unsorted libraries originated from 2 million PBMCs that had been stored at -80 C. TCRdb re-derived calls from the 5' RACE reads in MiXCR, one entry per CDR3 protein. The sample has about 51,000 distinct CDR3 sequences; 16% are singletons. The sample comprised PBMCs. This receptor was obtained from a man between 60 and 75 years old in good health.

CDR3 protein: CSVPIEGGPTGETQYF. As DNA, the CDR3 is TGCAGTGTCCCGATAGAGGGAGGGCCCACGGGTGAGACCCAGTACTTC. The V gene is TRBV20-1, the J gene TRBJ2-5; 7 positions agree with TRBD2. Germline V lookup: CDR1 DFQATT, CDR2 SNEGSKA (reference sequence). The CDR3 length is 16 residues. J lost 5 bases, V lost 7 bases, and 19 bases had no gene match.